Listed below are T cell receptor beta chains from one sample, sequenced in a study of Tregs in tolerant kidney transplant recipients. Profiling relied on immunoSEQ multiplex PCR, and the TCRdb table lists in-frame clones only, not all of them. This table holds about 46,000 clones, about 90% found once. Sequenced input: Tregs from blood. These receptors were collected from a human donor in good health. Each CDR3 is given with its conserved first and last residue. The D gene is left open where the match is weak. Size is omitted from some rows. Given values are once, few, many or a class for expanded clones.

d_call j_call v_call cdr3_length clone_size cdr3_aa cdr3_nt
TRBD2 TRBJ2-7 TRBV11-2 14 . CASSLEAGGSEQYF TGTGCCAGCAGCTTAGAAGCGGGGGGCTCTGAGCAGTACTTC
. TRBJ1-5 TRBV30 13 . CAWSVQDNQPQHF TGTGCCTGGAGTGTACAGGACAATCAGCCCCAGCATTTT
. TRBJ1-5 TRBV6-1 12 . CASSDHGQPQHF TGTGCCAGCAGTGACCATGGTCAGCCCCAGCATTTT
TRBD1 TRBJ1-2 TRBV9 13 . CASSTPGQNGYTF TGTGCCAGCAGCACCCCGGGACAGAACGGCTACACCTTC
TRBD1 TRBJ2-1 TRBV6-1 15 . CASRGTGAGYNEQFF TGTGCCAGCAGGGGTACAGGGGCGGGCTACAATGAGCAGTTCTTC
. TRBJ2-7 TRBV7-6 12 . CASSRGGGEQYF TGTGCCAGCAGCCGAGGGGGGGGCGAGCAGTACTTC
TRBD1 TRBJ2-3 TRBV5-4 15 . CASSLAGQGTDTQYF TGTGCCAGCAGCTTGGCCGGACAGGGCACAGATACGCAGTATTTT
TRBD2 TRBJ2-1 TRBV11-2 18 . CASSLTFTSGGADNEQFF TGTGCCAGCAGCTTAACCTTCACAAGCGGGGGGGCAGACAATGAGCAGTTCTTC
. TRBJ1-6 TRBV19 12 . CASSGQHSPLHF TGTGCCAGTAGCGGACAGCATTCACCCCTCCACTTT
TRBD2 TRBJ2-5 TRBV19 18 . CASSSIWTSGIGVETQYF TGTGCCAGTAGTTCTATTTGGACTAGCGGGATTGGGGTAGAGACCCAGTACTTC
TRBD1 TRBJ2-2 TRBV7-3 14 . CASRPTGSTGELFF TGTGCCAGCAGGCCGACAGGGAGCACCGGGGAGCTGTTTTTT
. TRBJ1-3 TRBV5-1 14 . CASRIGVSGNTIYF TGCGCCAGCAGAATAGGGGTCTCTGGAAACACCATATATTTT
. TRBJ1-1 TRBV27 13 . CASSFDRNTEAFF TGTGCCAGCAGTTTTGACAGAAACACTGAAGCTTTCTTT
. TRBJ1-2 TRBV18 15 once CASSPRTEANYGYTF TGTGCCAGCTCACCGCGGACAGAAGCTAACTATGGCTACACCTTC
TRBD1 TRBJ1-3 TRBV14 15 . CASSRQGLAGNTIYF TGTGCCAGCAGCCGACAGGGCCTTGCTGGAAACACCATATATTTT
TRBD1 TRBJ1-3 TRBV23-1 15 . CASSYRGDSGNTIYF TGCGCCAGCAGTTACAGGGGGGACTCTGGAAACACCATATATTTT
TRBD2 TRBJ2-5 TRBV30 17 . CAWSQGATSGRYETQYF TGTGCCTGGAGTCAAGGGGCCACTAGCGGGAGGTATGAGACCCAGTACTTC
TRBD1 TRBJ1-6 TRBV19 15 . CASSRRTGADSPLHF TGTGCCAGTAGTCGTCGGACAGGGGCAGATTCACCCCTCCACTTT
. TRBJ2-1 TRBV5-8 13 . CASSVRRIGEQFF TGTGCCAGCAGCGTTAGGAGGATAGGTGAGCAGTTCTTC
. TRBJ1-5 TRBV4-2 14 . CASSHPGGDKPQHF TGTGCCAGCAGCCACCCCGGTGGGGACAAGCCCCAGCATTTT
. TRBJ1-2 TRBV5-1 14 . CASSLGGDNYGYTF TGCGCCAGCAGCTTGGGAGGGGATAACTATGGCTACACCTTC
TRBD2 TRBJ2-1 TRBV7-2 16 . CASSLDSGGYGNEQFF TGTGCCAGCAGCTTAGATAGCGGGGGTTACGGGAATGAGCAGTTCTTC
TRBD2 TRBJ2-1 TRBV4-1 17 . CASSHPRWRETYNEQFF TGCGCCAGCAGCCATCCTCGGTGGCGGGAGACTTACAATGAGCAGTTCTTC
TRBD1 TRBJ2-7 TRBV25-1 15 . CASSEGGTGAYEQYF TGTGCCAGCAGTGAAGGTGGGACAGGGGCCTACGAGCAGTACTTC
. TRBJ1-2 TRBV21-1 16 . CASSKILNSSNYGYTF TGTGCCAGCAGCAAAATATTGAACTCTTCTAACTATGGCTACACCTTC
TRBD1 TRBJ1-4 TRBV6-1 16 . CASSVIPGQQNEKLFF TGTGCCAGCAGTGTAATCCCGGGACAGCAAAATGAAAAACTGTTTTTT
. TRBJ1-6 TRBV18 16 few CASSPPSTGRNSPLHF TGTGCCAGCTCACCACCCTCCACAGGCAGAAATTCACCCCTCCACTTT
. TRBJ1-2 TRBV15 15 . CATSRALAAGYGYTF TGTGCCACCAGCAGAGCCCTGGCCGCGGGTTATGGCTACACCTTC
. TRBJ2-7 TRBV5-1 12 . CASSLVQAEQYF TGCGCCAGCAGCTTGGTGCAGGCCGAGCAGTACTTC
TRBD1 TRBJ1-3 TRBV5-6 15 . CASSFRPGGGNTIYF TGTGCCAGCAGCTTTCGGCCAGGGGGAGGAAACACCATATATTTT
TRBD1 TRBJ2-7 TRBV10-3 17 . CAISGTPGTGVFYEQYF TGTGCCATCAGTGGCACCCCCGGGACAGGGGTGTTCTACGAGCAGTACTTC
. TRBJ2-7 TRBV18 15 . CASSPSPDGSYEQYF TGTGCCAGCTCACCAAGCCCGGACGGATCCTACGAGCAGTACTTC
. TRBJ1-4 TRBV18 16 . CASSLQTRATNEKLFF TGTGCCAGCTCACTCCAGACACGTGCAACTAATGAAAAACTGTTTTTT
. TRBJ1-2 TRBV2 12 . CASSDRDYGYTF TGTGCCAGCAGTGACAGGGACTATGGCTACACCTTC
. TRBJ2-3 TRBV11-3 11 . CASSLTDTQYF TGTGCCAGCAGCCTCACAGATACGCAGTATTTT
. TRBJ2-1 TRBV2 14 . CASSLDSSYNEQFF TGTGCCAGCAGCTTGGACAGCTCCTACAATGAGCAGTTCTTC
TRBD1 TRBJ1-6 TRBV27 16 . CASSSRGRSYNSPLHF TGTGCCAGCAGCAGCAGGGGGCGATCCTATAATTCACCCCTCCACTTT
. TRBJ2-3 TRBV19 16 . CASSPDALGGTDTQYF TGTGCCAGTAGCCCTGATGCGTTGGGGGGCACAGATACGCAGTATTTT
. TRBJ2-5 TRBV10-2 14 . CASSESNRQETQYF TGCGCCAGCAGTGAGTCGAACAGGCAAGAGACCCAGTACTTC
. TRBJ1-1 TRBV5-1 14 . CASKLQGLGTEAFF TGCGCCAGCAAACTACAGGGACTGGGGACTGAAGCTTTCTTT
TRBD1 TRBJ1-2 TRBV10-2 16 few CASSALGTGGVSGYTF TGCGCCAGCAGTGCCCTGGGGACAGGGGGCGTGAGTGGCTACACCTTC
. TRBJ1-2 TRBV5-1 13 . CASSLEGGSSYTF TGCGCCAGCAGCTTGGAGGGAGGGAGTAGCTACACCTTC
. TRBJ1-2 TRBV2 10 . CASRINGYTF TGTGCCAGCAGAATTAATGGCTACACCTTC
TRBD1 TRBJ2-5 TRBV18 15 . CASSPLRGREETQYF TGTGCCAGCTCACCACTAAGGGGGCGCGAAGAGACCCAGTACTTC
. TRBJ1-6 TRBV30 14 . CAGGKGRVNSPLHF TGTGCCGGGGGCAAGGGGCGGGTAAATTCACCCCTCCACTTT
TRBD2 TRBJ2-7 TRBV15 16 . CATSRTASGSLYEQYF TGTGCCACCAGCAGAACTGCTAGCGGGAGTTTGTACGAGCAGTACTTC
TRBD1 TRBJ2-3 TRBV5-6 16 . CASSRDSFLSTDTQYF TGTGCCAGCAGTAGGGACAGCTTTTTGAGCACAGATACGCAGTATTTT
. TRBJ1-1 TRBV5-1 12 . CASRGQVHEAFF TGCGCCAGCAGAGGGCAGGTTCATGAAGCTTTCTTT
. TRBJ2-3 TRBV19 14 . CASSRSATTDTQYF TGTGCCAGTAGTAGGTCAGCGACCACAGATACGCAGTATTTT
. TRBJ2-1 TRBV7-9 13 . CASSSIGLNEQFF TGTGCCAGCAGCTCGATCGGCTTGAATGAGCAGTTCTTC
TRBD1 TRBJ1-1 TRBV2 15 . CASRQRTGARPEAFF TGTGCCAGCAGACAGAGGACAGGGGCCCGCCCTGAAGCTTTCTTT
TRBD1 TRBJ2-4 TRBV5-4 15 . CASSLGGTGKNIQYF TGTGCCAGCAGCTTGGGTGGGACAGGAAAAAACATTCAGTACTTC
. TRBJ1-2 TRBV5-1 16 . CASSLAGQGHNYGYTF TGCGCCAGCAGCTTGGCCGGGCAGGGTCATAACTATGGCTACACCTTC
TRBD1 TRBJ2-1 TRBV10-1 16 . CASSESGQGFYNEQFF TGCGCCAGCAGTGAGTCCGGACAGGGCTTTTACAATGAGCAGTTCTTC
TRBD1 TRBJ2-7 TRBV5-1 17 . CASSSHGTGVTLDEQYF TGCGCCAGCAGCTCCCACGGGACAGGGGTCACCCTGGACGAGCAGTACTTC
TRBD2 TRBJ2-5 TRBV25-1 16 . CASSSWTSGNWETQYF TGTGCCAGCAGTTCATGGACTAGCGGGAACTGGGAGACCCAGTACTTC
. TRBJ2-5 TRBV10-1 13 . CASSESGQETQYF TGCGCCAGCAGTGAGTCTGGCCAAGAGACCCAGTACTTC
. TRBJ2-3 TRBV19 13 . CASARYSTDTQYF TGTGCCAGTGCTAGGTATAGCACAGATACGCAGTATTTT